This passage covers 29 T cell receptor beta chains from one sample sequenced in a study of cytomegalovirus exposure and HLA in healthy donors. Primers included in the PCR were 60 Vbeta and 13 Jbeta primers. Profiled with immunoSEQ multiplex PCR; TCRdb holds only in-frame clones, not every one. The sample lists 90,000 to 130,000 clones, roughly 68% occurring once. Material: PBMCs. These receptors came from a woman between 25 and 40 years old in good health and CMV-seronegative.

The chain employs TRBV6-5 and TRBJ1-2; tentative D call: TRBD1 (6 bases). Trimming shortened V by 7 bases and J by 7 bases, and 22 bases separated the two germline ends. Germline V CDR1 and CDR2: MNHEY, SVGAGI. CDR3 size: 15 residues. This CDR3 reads CASILKPGAVGGYTF. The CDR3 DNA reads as TGTGCCAGCATTCTGAAGCCAGGGGCAGTAGGTGGCTACACCTTC.

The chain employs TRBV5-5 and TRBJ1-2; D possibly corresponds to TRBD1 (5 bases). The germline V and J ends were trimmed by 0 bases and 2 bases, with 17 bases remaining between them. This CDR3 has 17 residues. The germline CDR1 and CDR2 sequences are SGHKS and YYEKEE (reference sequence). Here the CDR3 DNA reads TGTGCCAGCAGCTTGGAAACGCGGACATTCTCAAACTATGGCTACACCTTC. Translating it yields CASSLETRTFSNYGYTF.

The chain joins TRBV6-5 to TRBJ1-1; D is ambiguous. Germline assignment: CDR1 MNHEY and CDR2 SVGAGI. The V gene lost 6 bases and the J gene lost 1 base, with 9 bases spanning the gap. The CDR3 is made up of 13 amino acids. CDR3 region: CASSRRRNTEAFF. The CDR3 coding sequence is TGTGCCAGCAGCCGAAGGAGGAACACTGAAGCTTTCTTT.

The CDR3 loop reads CASSLQTVYGYTF. The CDR3 DNA sequence: TGTGCCAGCAGCTTACAGACAGTTTATGGCTACACCTTC. The V call is TRBV13, the J call TRBJ1-2; D might be TRBD1 (5 bases). Trimming stripped 2 bases from V and 5 bases from J, with 9 bases between. Germline lookup yields CDR1 PRHDT and CDR2 FYEKMQ (reference sequence). This CDR3 is built from 13 residues.

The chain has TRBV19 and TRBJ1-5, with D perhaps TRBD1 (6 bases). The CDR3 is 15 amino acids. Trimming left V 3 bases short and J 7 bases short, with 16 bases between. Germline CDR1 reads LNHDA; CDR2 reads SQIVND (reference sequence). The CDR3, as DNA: TGTGCCAGTAGTATCGCTTTTGACGGACAGCAGCCCCAGCATTTT. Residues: CASSIAFDGQQPQHF.

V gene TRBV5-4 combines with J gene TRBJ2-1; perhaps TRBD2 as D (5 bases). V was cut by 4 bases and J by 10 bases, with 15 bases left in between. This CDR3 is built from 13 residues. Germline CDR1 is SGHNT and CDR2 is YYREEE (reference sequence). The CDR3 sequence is CASSPDSVGEQFF. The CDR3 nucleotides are TGTGCCAGCAGCCCTGATAGCGTAGGGGAGCAGTTCTTC.

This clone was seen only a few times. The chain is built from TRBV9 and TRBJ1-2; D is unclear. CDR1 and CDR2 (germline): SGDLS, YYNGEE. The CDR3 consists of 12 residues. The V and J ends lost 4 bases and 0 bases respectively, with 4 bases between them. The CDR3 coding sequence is TGTGCCAGCAGCACAACTAACTATGGCTACACCTTC. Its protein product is CASSTTNYGYTF.

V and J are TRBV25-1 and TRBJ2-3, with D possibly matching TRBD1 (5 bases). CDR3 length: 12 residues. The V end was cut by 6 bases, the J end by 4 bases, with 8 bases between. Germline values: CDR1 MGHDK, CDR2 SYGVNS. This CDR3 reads CASSVTADTQYF. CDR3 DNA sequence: TGTGCCAGCAGCGTGACAGCAGATACGCAGTATTTT.

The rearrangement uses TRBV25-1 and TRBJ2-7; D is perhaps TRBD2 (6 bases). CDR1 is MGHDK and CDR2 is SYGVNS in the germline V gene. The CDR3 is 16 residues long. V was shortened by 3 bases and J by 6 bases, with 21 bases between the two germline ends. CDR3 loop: CASSDPSRAGRGEQYF. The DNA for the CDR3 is TGTGCCAGCAGTGACCCGAGTAGGGCGGGGCGGGGCGAGCAGTACTTC.

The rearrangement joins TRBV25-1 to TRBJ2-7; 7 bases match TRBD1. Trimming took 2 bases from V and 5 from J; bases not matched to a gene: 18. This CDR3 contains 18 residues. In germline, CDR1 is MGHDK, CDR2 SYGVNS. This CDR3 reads CASSEELVPGQELNEQYF. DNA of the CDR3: TGTGCCAGCAGTGAAGAGTTGGTTCCCGGACAGGAATTAAACGAGCAGTACTTC.

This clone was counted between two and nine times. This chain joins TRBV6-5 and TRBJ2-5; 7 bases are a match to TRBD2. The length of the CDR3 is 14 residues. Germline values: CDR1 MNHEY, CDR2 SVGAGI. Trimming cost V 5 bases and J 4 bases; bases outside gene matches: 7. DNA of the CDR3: TGTGCCAGCAGTCCCTCGGGCGGGGGAGAGACCCAGTACTTC. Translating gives CASSPSGGGETQYF.

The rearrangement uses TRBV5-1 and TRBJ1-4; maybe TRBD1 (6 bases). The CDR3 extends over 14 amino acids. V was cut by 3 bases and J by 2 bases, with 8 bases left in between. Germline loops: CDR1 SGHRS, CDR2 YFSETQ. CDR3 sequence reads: CASSSGQTNEKLFF. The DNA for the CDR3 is TGCGCCAGCAGCTCTGGACAGACTAATGAAAAACTGTTTTTT. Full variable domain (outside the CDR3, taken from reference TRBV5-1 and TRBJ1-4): KAGVTQTPRYLIKTRGQQVTLSCSPISGHRSVSWYQQTPGQGLQFLFEYFSETQRNKGNFPGRFSGRQFSNSRSEMNVSTLELGDSALYLCASSSGQTNEKLFFGSGTQLSVL.

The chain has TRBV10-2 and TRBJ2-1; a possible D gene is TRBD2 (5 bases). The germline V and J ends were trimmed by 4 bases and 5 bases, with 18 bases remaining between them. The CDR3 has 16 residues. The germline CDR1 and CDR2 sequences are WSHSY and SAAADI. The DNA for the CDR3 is TGCGCCAGCAGTGCTGAACCGGGAACCGGGAACAATGAGCAGTTCTTC. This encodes CASSAEPGTGNNEQFF.

The CDR3 protein is CASSLPGQGNEKLFF. In DNA form, the CDR3 reads TGTGCCAGCAGCTTACCGGGACAGGGTAATGAAAAACTGTTTTTT. The chain employs TRBV7-2 and TRBJ1-4, with TRBD1 matching over 9 bases. The trim removed 2 bases at V and 4 bases at J, leaving 2 bases unmatched. This CDR3 is built from 15 residues. In germline, CDR1 is SGHTA, CDR2 FQGNSA.

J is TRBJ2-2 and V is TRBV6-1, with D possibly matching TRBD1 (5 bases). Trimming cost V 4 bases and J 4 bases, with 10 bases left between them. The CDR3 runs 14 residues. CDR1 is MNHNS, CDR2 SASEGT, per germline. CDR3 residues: CASSADRSTGELFF. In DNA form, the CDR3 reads TGTGCCAGCAGTGCCGACAGAAGCACCGGGGAGCTGTTTTTT.

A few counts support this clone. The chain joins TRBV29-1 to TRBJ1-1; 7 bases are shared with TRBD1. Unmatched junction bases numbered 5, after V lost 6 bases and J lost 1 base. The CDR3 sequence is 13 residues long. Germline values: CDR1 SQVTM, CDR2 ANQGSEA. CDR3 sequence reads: CSVVRQGNTEAFF. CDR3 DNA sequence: TGCAGCGTCGTACGACAGGGGAACACTGAAGCTTTCTTT.

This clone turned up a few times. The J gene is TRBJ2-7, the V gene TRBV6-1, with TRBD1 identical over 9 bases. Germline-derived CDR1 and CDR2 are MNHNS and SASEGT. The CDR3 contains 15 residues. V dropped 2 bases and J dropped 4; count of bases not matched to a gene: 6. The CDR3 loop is CASSELLTGGYEQYF. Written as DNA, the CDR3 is TGTGCCAGCAGTGAATTATTGACAGGGGGATACGAGCAGTACTTC.

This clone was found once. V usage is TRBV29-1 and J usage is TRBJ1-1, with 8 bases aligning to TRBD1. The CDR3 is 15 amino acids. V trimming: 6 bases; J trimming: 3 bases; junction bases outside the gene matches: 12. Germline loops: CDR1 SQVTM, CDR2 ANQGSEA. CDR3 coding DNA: TGCAGCGTCGGGGAACAGGGGGGAAGACACACTGAAGCTTTCTTT. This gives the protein CSVGEQGGRHTEAFF.

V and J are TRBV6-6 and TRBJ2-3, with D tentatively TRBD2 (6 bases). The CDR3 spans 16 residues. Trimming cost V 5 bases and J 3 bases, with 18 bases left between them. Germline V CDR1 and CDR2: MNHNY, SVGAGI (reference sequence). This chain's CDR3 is CASSRGTAGGTDTQYF. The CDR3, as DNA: TGTGCCAGCAGTCGGGGGACGGCCGGGGGAACAGATACGCAGTATTTT.

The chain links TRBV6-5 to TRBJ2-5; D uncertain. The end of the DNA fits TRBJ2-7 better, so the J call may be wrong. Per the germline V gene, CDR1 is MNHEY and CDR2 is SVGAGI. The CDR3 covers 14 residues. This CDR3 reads CASSYNSLSYEQYF. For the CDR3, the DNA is TGTGCCAGCAGTTACAACAGTCTCTCCTACGAGCAGTACTTC.

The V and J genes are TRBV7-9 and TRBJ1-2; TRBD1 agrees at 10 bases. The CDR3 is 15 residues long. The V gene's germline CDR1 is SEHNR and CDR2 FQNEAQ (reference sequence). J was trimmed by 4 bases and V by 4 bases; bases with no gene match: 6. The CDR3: CASSSADRGIYGYTF. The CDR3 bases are TGTGCCAGCAGCTCCGCGGACAGGGGGATCTATGGCTACACCTTC.

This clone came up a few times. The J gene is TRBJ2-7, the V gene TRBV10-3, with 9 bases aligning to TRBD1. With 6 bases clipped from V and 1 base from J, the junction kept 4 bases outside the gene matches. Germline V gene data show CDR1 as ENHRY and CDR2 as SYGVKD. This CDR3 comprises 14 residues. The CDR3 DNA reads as TGTGCCATCAGGGCCGGGACAGGGTCCTACGAGCAGTACTTC. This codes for CAIRAGTGSYEQYF.

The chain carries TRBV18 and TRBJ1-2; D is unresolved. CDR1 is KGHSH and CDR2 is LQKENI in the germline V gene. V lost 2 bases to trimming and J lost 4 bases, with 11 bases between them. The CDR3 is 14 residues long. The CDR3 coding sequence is TGTGCCAGCTCACCAAACCTAGGCCTCTATGGCTACACCTTC. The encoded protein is CASSPNLGLYGYTF.

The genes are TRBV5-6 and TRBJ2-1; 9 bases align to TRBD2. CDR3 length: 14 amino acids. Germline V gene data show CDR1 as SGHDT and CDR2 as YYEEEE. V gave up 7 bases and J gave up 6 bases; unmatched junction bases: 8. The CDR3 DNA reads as TGTGCCAGCCGAGGATTGACTAGCGGCAATGAGCAGTTCTTC. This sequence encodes CASRGLTSGNEQFF.

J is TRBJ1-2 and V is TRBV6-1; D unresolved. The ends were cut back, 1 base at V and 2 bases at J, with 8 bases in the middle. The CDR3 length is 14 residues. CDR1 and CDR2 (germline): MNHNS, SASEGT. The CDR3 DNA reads TGTGCCAGCAGTGAAGGGTTCGCGAACTATGGCTACACCTTC. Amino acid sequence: CASSEGFANYGYTF.

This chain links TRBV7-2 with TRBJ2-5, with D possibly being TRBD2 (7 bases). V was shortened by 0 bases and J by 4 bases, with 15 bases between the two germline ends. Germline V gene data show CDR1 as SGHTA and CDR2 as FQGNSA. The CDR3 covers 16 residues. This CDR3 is CASSLAPGGGRETQYF. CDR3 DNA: TGTGCCAGCAGCTTAGCGCCAGGCGGGGGCCGAGAGACCCAGTACTTC. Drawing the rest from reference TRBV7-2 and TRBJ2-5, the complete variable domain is GAGVSQSPSNKVTEKGKDVELRCDPISGHTALYWYRQSLGQGLEFLIYFQGNSAPDKSGLPSDRFSAERTGGSVSTLTIQRTQQEDSAVYLCASSLAPGGGRETQYFGPGTRLLVL.

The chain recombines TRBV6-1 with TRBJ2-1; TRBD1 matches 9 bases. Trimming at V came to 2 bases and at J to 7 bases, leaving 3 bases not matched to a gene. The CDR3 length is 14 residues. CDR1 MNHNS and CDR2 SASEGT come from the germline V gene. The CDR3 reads CASSEIQGANEQFF. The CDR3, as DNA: TGTGCCAGCAGTGAAATACAGGGGGCAAATGAGCAGTTCTTC.

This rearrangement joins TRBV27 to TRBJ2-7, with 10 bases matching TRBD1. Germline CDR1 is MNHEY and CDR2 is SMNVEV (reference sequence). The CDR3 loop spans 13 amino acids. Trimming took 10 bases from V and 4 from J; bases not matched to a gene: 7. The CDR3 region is CATRQGARYEQYF. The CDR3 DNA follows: TGTGCCACCCGACAGGGGGCGAGATACGAGCAGTACTTC.

CDR3: CASSAGQGGFYGYTF. As DNA, the CDR3 is TGTGCCAGCAGCGCCGGACAGGGGGGATTCTATGGCTACACCTTC. The chain couples TRBV6-5 to TRBJ1-2; TRBD1 matches at 10 bases. Germline CDR1 reads MNHEY; CDR2 reads SVGAGI. After removal of 6 bases from V and 4 bases from J, the junction contained 8 bases not matched to a gene. This CDR3 is built from 15 residues.